One and the same sample provided the 13 T cell receptor beta chains below, sequenced in a study of human T cells and chemical hapten exposure. TCRdb re-analysed the RACE reads in MiXCR, keeping a single row per CDR3 protein. The repertoire consists of about 260,000 distinct CDR3 sequences, with about 8.6% occurring once and the leading ten covering roughly 2.5%. As to time point: pre-sensitization, week 0. Treatment in this sample: therapeutic diphenylcyclopropenone sensitization with weekly scalp DPC. The sequencing used whole blood, collected in connection with sensitization to the hapten diphenylcyclopropenone (DPC). Receptors were obtained from a woman aged 40 to 50 with alopecia areata. Some clones in this sample may be carry-over from other donors' samples.

This clonotype appeared a few times. The chain uses TRBV10-3 and TRBJ1-1; TRBD1 might be the D (5 bases). Germline values: CDR1 ENHRY, CDR2 SYGVKD. V lost 7 bases to trimming and J lost 0 bases, with 12 bases between them. The CDR3 length is 14 residues. CDR3 loop: CAITGNSLNTEAFF. The DNA of the CDR3 is TGTGCCATCACAGGGAATTCACTGAACACTGAAGCTTTCTTT.

This clonotype was seen a few times. The chain has TRBV2 and TRBJ2-1, with D possibly being TRBD2 (6 bases). The CDR3 totals 15 residues. Trimming took 2 bases from V and 1 from J, leaving 9 bases between them. Germline values: CDR1 SNHLY, CDR2 FYNNEI. In DNA form, the CDR3 reads TGTGCCAGCAGTGAATTGCGGGATTCCTACAATGAGCAGTTCTTC. The encoded protein is CASSELRDSYNEQFF. The full variable domain, with the rest looked up from reference TRBV2 and TRBJ2-1, is EPEVTQTPSHQVTQMGQEVILRCVPISNHLYFYWYRQILGQKVEFLVSFYNNEISEKSEIFDDQFSVERPDGSNFTLKIRSTKLEDSAMYFCASSELRDSYNEQFFGPGTRLTVL.

This clonotype occurred many times. The chain uses TRBV12-3 or TRBV12-4 and TRBJ1-6; D gene unclear. Trimming shortened V by 2 bases and J by 8 bases, and 13 bases separated the two germline ends. The CDR3 contains 15 residues. This chain's CDR3 is CASSLMGEFDSPLHF. CDR3 bases: TGTGCCAGCAGTTTAATGGGAGAGTTTGATTCACCCCTCCACTTT.

V gene TRBV24-1 combines with J gene TRBJ2-3; D not resolved. V dropped 4 bases and J dropped 0 bases, with 10 bases sitting between them. The CDR3 is 15 amino acids. In germline, CDR1 is KGHDR, CDR2 SFDVKD. In DNA form, the CDR3 reads TGTGCCACCAGTGACACCGGATCTAGCACAGATACGCAGTATTTT. This codes for CATSDTGSSTDTQYF.

Comment on this clonotype: A much larger clone is a single base away; this may be a read error. This sequence joins TRBV10-3 and TRBJ2-1; 11 nucleotides agree with TRBD2. The length of the CDR3 is 15 residues. The germline gives CDR1 ENHRY, CDR2 SYGVKD. The CDR3: CAISTSGGSYIEQFF. The CDR3 DNA reads as TGTGCCATCAGTACTAGCGGGGGCTCCTACATTGAGCAGTTCTTC.

The table lists this clonotype with many counts. The chain joins TRBV5-1 to TRBJ2-3; possibly TRBD2 for D (6 bases). The length of the CDR3 is 14 residues. Trimming cost V 4 bases and J 2 bases, with 11 bases left between them. CDR1 SGHRS and CDR2 YFSETQ come from the germline V gene. CDR3 sequence: CASSGGGPTDTQYF. The CDR3 DNA reads TGCGCCAGCAGCGGGGGAGGCCCCACAGATACGCAGTATTTT.

This clonotype was counted between two and nine times. V gene TRBV12-3 or TRBV12-4 combines with J gene TRBJ1-4; maybe TRBD1 (6 bases). The CDR3 has 16 residues. V shed 7 bases and J shed 1 base, with 16 bases lying between them. The CDR3 region has the DNA TGTGCCAGCACCTCTGGGGGGCTGCAAACTAATGAAAAACTGTTTTTT. Translation: CASTSGGLQTNEKLFF.

The rearrangement uses TRBV10-3 and TRBJ1-5; no clear D. The CDR3 spans 14 residues. The germline gives CDR1 ENHRY, CDR2 SYGVKD. V was pared by 9 bases and J by 1 base, with 13 bases between. This chain's CDR3 is CAISSEVSNQPQHF. The DNA for the CDR3 is TGTGCCATATCGTCAGAGGTGAGCAATCAGCCCCAGCATTTT.

This clonotype was recorded a few times. V is TRBV15 and J is TRBJ1-5; D is unresolved. Germline values: CDR1 LNHNV, CDR2 YYDKDF (reference sequence). The CDR3 contains 13 residues. Trimming shortened V by 0 bases and J by 5 bases, and 5 bases separated the two germline ends. CDR3 DNA: TGTGCCACCAGCAGAGATTTTGATCAGCCCCAGCATTTT. It translates to CATSRDFDQPQHF. The full variable domain, with the rest looked up from reference TRBV15 and TRBJ1-5, is DAMVIQNPRYQVTQFGKPVTLSCSQTLNHNVMYWYQQKSSQAPKLLFHYYDKDFNNEADTPDNFQSRRPNTSFCFLDIRSPGLGDTAMYLCATSRDFDQPQHFGDGTRLSIL.

The chain recombines TRBV29-1 with TRBJ2-5; TRBD1 agrees at 8 bases. The CDR3 length is 13 residues. Germline trimming cut 7 bases from V and 4 bases from J; bases unmatched to any gene: 8. Germline V gene lookup returns CDR1 SQVTM and CDR2 ANQGSEA. The CDR3 region has the DNA TGCAGCGCTCAGGGGGCTCTGGGAGAGACCCAGTACTTC. As protein: CSAQGALGETQYF. The full variable domain, its missing parts supplied by reference TRBV29-1 and TRBJ2-5, is SAVISQKPSRDICQRGTSLTIQCQVDSQVTMMFWYRQQPGQSLTLIATANQGSEATYESGFVIDKFPISRPNLTFSTLTVSNMSPEDSSIYLCSAQGALGETQYFGPGTRLLVL.

Only a few counts were recorded for this clonotype. This chain joins TRBV3-1 and TRBJ2-5; 10 nucleotides line up with TRBD2. This CDR3 contains 17 residues. The V segment lost 1 base and the J segment 1 base; nucleotides outside the gene matches: 6. CDR1 and CDR2 from the germline V gene are LGHDT and YNNKEL (reference sequence). For the CDR3, the DNA is TGTGCCAGCAGCCAAGGGACTAGCGGAACCTCCCAAGAGACCCAGTACTTC. Protein sequence: CASSQGTSGTSQETQYF.

There are a few counts of this clonotype. CDR3 residues: CSVDAAFTDTQYF. CDR3 nucleotides: TGCAGCGTTGATGCAGCCTTTACAGATACGCAGTATTTT. The V and J genes are TRBV29-1 and TRBJ2-3, with unresolved D. Germline V CDR1 and CDR2: SQVTM, ANQGSEA. This CDR3 spans 13 amino acids. Trimming shortened V by 3 bases and J by 3 bases, and 10 bases separated the two germline ends.

V is TRBV4-3 and J is TRBJ2-7; D perhaps matches TRBD2 (5 bases). With 0 bases removed from V and 9 bases from J, the gap between germline ends came to 12 bases. Germline CDR1 is LGHNA and CDR2 is YSLEER. The CDR3 contains 13 residues. Written as DNA, the CDR3 is TGCGCCAGCAGCCAAGATCGGAGGAACGGGCAGTACTTC. It yields the protein CASSQDRRNGQYF.